This T cell receptor (beta chain) stems from a study of control samples from healthy donors and cancer patients. TCRdb's table, derived via immunoSEQ multiplex PCR, lists solely in-frame clones and lacks some. The sample consists of about 220,000 clones, about 93% of them appearing once. The table lists this clone with a few counts. This CDR3 contains 14 residues. Trimming stripped 5 bases from V and 3 bases from J, with 13 bases between. CDR1 and CDR2 from the germline V gene are MRHNA and SNTAGT. Sequencing used blood. The receptor's source is a man aged 50-60 years in good health. This chain uses TRBV6-4 with TRBJ1-1; D call uncertain. CDR3 bases: TGTGCCAGCAGTAGGGCCGTTTGGGACACTGAAGCTTTCTTT. This codes for CASSRAVWDTEAFF.